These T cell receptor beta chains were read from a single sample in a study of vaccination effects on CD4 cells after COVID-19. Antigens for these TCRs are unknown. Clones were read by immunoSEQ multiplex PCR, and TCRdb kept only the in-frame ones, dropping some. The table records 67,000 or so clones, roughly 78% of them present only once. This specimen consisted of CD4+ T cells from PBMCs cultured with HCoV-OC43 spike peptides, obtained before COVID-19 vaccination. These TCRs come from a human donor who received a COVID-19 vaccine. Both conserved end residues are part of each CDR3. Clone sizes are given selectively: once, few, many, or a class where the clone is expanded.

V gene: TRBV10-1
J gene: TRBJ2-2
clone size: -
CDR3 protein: CASSAAPGQGYPGSRELFF

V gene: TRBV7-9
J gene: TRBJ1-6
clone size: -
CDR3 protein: CASSLTQGGSPLHF

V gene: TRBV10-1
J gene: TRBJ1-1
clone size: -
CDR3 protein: CASSEGGMNTEAFF

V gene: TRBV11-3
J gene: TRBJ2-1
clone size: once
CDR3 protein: CASSLGTGRDEQFF

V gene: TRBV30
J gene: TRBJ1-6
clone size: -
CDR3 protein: CAWSYPGSSYNSPLHF

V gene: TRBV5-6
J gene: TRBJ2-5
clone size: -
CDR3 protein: CASSLPSGGEEETQYF

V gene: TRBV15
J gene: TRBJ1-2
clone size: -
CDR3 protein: CATSRGGVYYGYTF

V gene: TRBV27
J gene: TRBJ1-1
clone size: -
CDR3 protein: CASRRQGARYTEAFF

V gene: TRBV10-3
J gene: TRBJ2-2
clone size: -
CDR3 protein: CAIGGGTGELFF

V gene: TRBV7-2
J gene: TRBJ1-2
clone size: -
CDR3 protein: CASSAGPTGGYGYTF

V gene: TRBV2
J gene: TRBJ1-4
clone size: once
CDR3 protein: CASNPSPTGEREKLFF

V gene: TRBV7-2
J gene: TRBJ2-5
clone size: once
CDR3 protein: CASSAGRGETQYF

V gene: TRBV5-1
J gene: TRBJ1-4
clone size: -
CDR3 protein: CASRTGTGEEKLFF

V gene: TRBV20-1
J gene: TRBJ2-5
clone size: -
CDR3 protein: CSARAWETQYF

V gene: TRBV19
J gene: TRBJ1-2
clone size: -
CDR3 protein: CASTRQENYGYTF

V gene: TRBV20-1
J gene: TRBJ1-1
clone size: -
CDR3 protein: CSAIETVNTEAFF

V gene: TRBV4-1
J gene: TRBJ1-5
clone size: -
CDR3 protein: CASSQEGGGASNQPQHF

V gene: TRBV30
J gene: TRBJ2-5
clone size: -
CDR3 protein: CAWSPPGVPRETQYF

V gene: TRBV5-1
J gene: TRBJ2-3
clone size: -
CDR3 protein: CASSPTSGTDTQYF

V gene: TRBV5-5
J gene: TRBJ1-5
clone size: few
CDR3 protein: CASSSHTNSNQPQHF

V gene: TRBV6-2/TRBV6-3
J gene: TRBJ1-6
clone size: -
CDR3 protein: CASSSNRGGNSPLHF

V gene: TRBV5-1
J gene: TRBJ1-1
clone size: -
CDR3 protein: CASSSRPYTEAFF

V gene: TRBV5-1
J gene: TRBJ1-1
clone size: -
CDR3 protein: CASSFSPGQGNTEAFF

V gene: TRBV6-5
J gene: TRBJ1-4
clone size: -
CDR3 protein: CASSSTDRANEKLFF

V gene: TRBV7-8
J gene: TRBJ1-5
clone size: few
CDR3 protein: CASSQNRVSNQPQHF

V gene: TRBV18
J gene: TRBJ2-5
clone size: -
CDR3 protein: CASSPRMQETQYF

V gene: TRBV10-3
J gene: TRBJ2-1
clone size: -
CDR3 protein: CAIRGTSEGGYNEQFF

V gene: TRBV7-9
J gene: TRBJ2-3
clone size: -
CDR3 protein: CASSFRDITDTQYF

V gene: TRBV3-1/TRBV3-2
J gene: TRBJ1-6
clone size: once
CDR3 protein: CASSLNGGGGSPLHF